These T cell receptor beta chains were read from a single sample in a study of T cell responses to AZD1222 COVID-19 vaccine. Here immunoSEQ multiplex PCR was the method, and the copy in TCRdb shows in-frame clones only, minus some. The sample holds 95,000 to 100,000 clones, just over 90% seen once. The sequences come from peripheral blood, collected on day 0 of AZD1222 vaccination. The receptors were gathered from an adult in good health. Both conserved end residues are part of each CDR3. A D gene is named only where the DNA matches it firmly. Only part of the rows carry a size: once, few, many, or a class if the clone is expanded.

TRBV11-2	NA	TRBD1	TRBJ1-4	CASSLDRGEKLFF	TGTGCCAGCAGTCTGGACAGGGGTGAAAAACTGTTTTTT
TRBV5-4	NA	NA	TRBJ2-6	CASSPRGRSSGANVLTF	TGTGCCAGCAGCCCACGTGGAAGGAGCTCTGGGGCCAACGTCCTGACTTTC
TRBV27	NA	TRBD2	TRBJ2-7	CASSLLAGGEQYF	TGTGCCAGCAGTTTACTTGCGGGGGGCGAGCAGTACTTC
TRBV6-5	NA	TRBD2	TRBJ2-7	CASWRTSGMKDEQYF	TGTGCCAGCTGGCGGACTAGCGGGATGAAGGACGAGCAGTACTTC
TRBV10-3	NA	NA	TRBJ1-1	CAISTKLPPLLFGDFEAFF	TGTGCCATCAGTACGAAACTCCCTCCCCTTCTTTTCGGGGATTTTGAAGCTTTCTTT
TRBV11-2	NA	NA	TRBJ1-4	CASSWEANEKLFF	TGTGCCAGCAGCTGGGAAGCTAATGAAAAACTGTTTTTT
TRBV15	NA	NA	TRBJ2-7	CATSPAFDEQYF	TGTGCCACCAGCCCAGCGTTCGACGAGCAGTACTTC
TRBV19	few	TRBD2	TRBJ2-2	CASITRGDLDTGELFF	TGTGCCAGTATCACTCGGGGGGACCTGGACACCGGGGAGCTGTTTTTT
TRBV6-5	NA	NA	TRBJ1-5	CASSSFGNSNQPQHF	TGTGCCAGTTCCTCCTTCGGTAATAGCAATCAGCCCCAGCATTTT
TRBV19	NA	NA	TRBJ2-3	CASSVGVGVTDTQYF	TGTGCCAGTAGTGTTGGGGTAGGAGTCACAGATACGCAGTATTTT